This TCR beta chain was captured by sequencing in a study of blood T cell repertoires in COVID-19. Turning to the study itself: Sample material is recorded as cDNA or gDNA derived from T cells, B-cell-depleted T cells, or PBMCs.

Clones were read by immunoSEQ multiplex PCR, and TCRdb kept only the in-frame ones, dropping some. The table has 370,000 or so clones, roughly 86% seen once. The CDR3 spans 15 residues. CDR1 and CDR2 from the germline V gene are SEHNR and FQNEAQ (reference sequence). Between the trimmed V and J ends, which lost 4 bases and 8 bases, there was a span of 17 bases. The receptor's source is a human donor with acute or convalescent COVID-19. The donor label of this sample is uncertain. The sequencing sample was made of peripheral blood. The V gene is TRBV7-9, the J gene TRBJ1-4; possible D gene TRBD1, 6 bases. In DNA form, the CDR3 reads TGTGCCAGCAGCTCCGGACAGCCTGGTGAGGAAAAACTGTTTTTT. Translation: CASSSGQPGEEKLFF.